This TCR beta chain was captured in a study of OX40 agonist ivuxolimab in advanced cancers. In the study overall: While on treatment, patients had intravenous ivuxolimab at 0.01 to 10 mg/kg every 2 weeks. Whole-study results and caveats: CD8+ T cells averaged more expanded clones than CD4+.

J gave up 8 bases and V 6 bases, and 4 bases lay outside the gene matches. Per germline, CDR1 DFQATT and CDR2 SNEGSKA (reference sequence). The CDR3 runs 11 residues. The repertoire was sequenced with immunoSEQ multiplex PCR; TCRdb's copy has only in-frame clones and lacks some. The table includes about 93,000 clones, 92% detected once. Points on this clone: Its antigen remains unknown.

The rearrangement links TRBV20-1 to TRBJ2-1; the match to TRBD2 covers 7 bases. The material sequenced was CD4+ or CD8+ T cells sorted from blood, taken in a trial of the OX40 agonist ivuxolimab. This TCR was recovered from an adult with an advanced solid tumor such as melanoma, head and neck, liver or kidney cancer. DNA of the CDR3: TGCAGTGCCATGGGAGGGTATGAGCAGTTCTTC. Residues: CSAMGGYEQFF.